This is a list of T cell receptor beta chains from one sample in a study of cytomegalovirus exposure and HLA in healthy donors. Produced via immunoSEQ multiplex PCR; TCRdb's table is partial and in-frame only. The data contain 80,000 to 100,000 clones, roughly nine tenths of them seen just once; the ten biggest clones take up roughly 3.7%. The sequencing input was PBMCs. These receptors were taken from a woman under 40 in good health and CMV-seronegative. CDR3s include the opening cysteine and the closing phenylalanine or tryptophan. D genes are given only for firm matches. Clone size is given for some rows only: seen once, a few or many times, or a class if the clone is expanded.

J gene | V gene | D gene | clone size | CDR3 DNA | CDR3 protein
TRBJ2-1 | TRBV6-1 | TRBD2 | . | TGTGCCAGCAGTGGAGCGGGAGGATGGAATGAGCAGTTCTTC | CASSGAGGWNEQFF
TRBJ1-5 | TRBV28 | TRBD1 | . | TGTGCCAGCAGTTTGGTAGGGGGCAGCAATCAGCCCCAGCATTTT | CASSLVGGSNQPQHF
TRBJ1-1 | TRBV6-1 | . | . | TGTGCCAGCAGGACCCCGGGCCCGGGGGACACTGAAGCTTTCTTT | CASRTPGPGDTEAFF
TRBJ2-7 | TRBV7-2 | TRBD2 | . | TGTGCCAGCAGCCTAGGGACTAGCGGGAGCTGGCAGTACTTC | CASSLGTSGSWQYF
TRBJ2-3 | TRBV5-8 | . | . | TGTGCCAGCAGCTTGGGTCTCCTTGCGGATACGCAGTATTTT | CASSLGLLADTQYF
TRBJ1-1 | TRBV10-2 | . | . | TGCGCCAGCAGTGCACAGCCCAACACTGAAGCTTTCTTT | CASSAQPNTEAFF
TRBJ2-1 | TRBV7-9 | . | . | TGTGCCAGCAGCGATAACAGGGCTACGGATGAGCAGTTCTTC | CASSDNRATDEQFF
TRBJ2-2 | TRBV5-1 | . | . | TGCGCCAGCAGCCTCAGGCCGACGAACACCGGGGAGCTGTTTTTT | CASSLRPTNTGELFF
TRBJ2-3 | TRBV7-3 | . | . | TGTGCCAGCAGCGACGGGGGCACAGATACGCAGTATTTT | CASSDGGTDTQYF
TRBJ1-1 | TRBV5-4 | TRBD1 | few | TGTGCCAGCAGCCGACAGGGGGAGAGGGCTGAAGCTTTCTTT | CASSRQGERAEAFF
TRBJ2-1 | TRBV7-2 | TRBD2 | . | TGTGCCAGCAGCTTGGGGACTAGCGGGAGGGCCCGGGAGCAGTTCTTC | CASSLGTSGRAREQFF
TRBJ2-1 | TRBV7-3 | . | . | TGTGCCAGCAGCGCGGCGTCGTTGGATGAGCAGTTCTTC | CASSAASLDEQFF
TRBJ2-6 | TRBV7-9 | . | . | TGTGCCAGCCCCCCATTCTCTGGGGCCAACGTCCTGACTTTC | CASPPFSGANVLTF
TRBJ1-5 | TRBV7-3 | TRBD1 | . | TGTGCCAGCAGCTTTCAGGGACAGAGCAATCAGCCCCAGCATTTT | CASSFQGQSNQPQHF
TRBJ2-5 | TRBV15 | . | . | TGTGCCACCAGCAGCAAGGGGTTTTGGGCAGAGACCCAGTACTTC | CATSSKGFWAETQYF
TRBJ2-5 | TRBV25-1 | TRBD2 | . | TGTGCCAGCAGTGAAGGGTTAGCGGGCCCGTACCAAGAGACCCAGTACTTC | CASSEGLAGPYQETQYF
TRBJ2-7 | TRBV9 | . | . | TGTGCCAGCAGCGTAGAGGGAAGAGGGTCCTACGAGCAGTACTTC | CASSVEGRGSYEQYF
TRBJ1-2 | TRBV19 | . | few | TGTGCCAGTAGTATATCCCCCCTCTATGGCTACACCTTC | CASSISPLYGYTF
TRBJ1-6 | TRBV5-1 | TRBD1 | . | TGCGCCAGCAGCTTGGGGACAGGGGAGGTTTCACCCCTCCACTTT | CASSLGTGEVSPLHF
TRBJ2-1 | TRBV6-6 | TRBD2 | . | TGTGCCAGCAGTTCCACTAGCGGGAGGCAGTTCTTC | CASSSTSGRQFF
TRBJ1-6 | TRBV6-5 | . | . | TGTGCCAGCACCCGGGGGACCCAATCACCCCTCCACTTT | CASTRGTQSPLHF
TRBJ1-3 | TRBV28 | . | . | TGTGCCAGCAGTTTTCGTGGAAACACCATATATTTT | CASSFRGNTIYF
TRBJ1-1 | TRBV5-5 | . | . | TGTGCCAGCAGGATAAAGGGCGGGGGCACTGAAGCTTTCTTT | CASRIKGGGTEAFF
TRBJ2-3 | TRBV10-3 | TRBD2 | once | TGTGCCATCAGTGATCTAGCGGCCCTCCCAGGAGATACGCAGTATTTT | CAISDLAALPGDTQYF
TRBJ2-6 | TRBV5-1 | . | . | TGCGCCAGCAGCTTGTCTTCTGGGGCCAACGTCCTGACTTTC | CASSLSSGANVLTF
TRBJ2-3 | TRBV7-2 | . | . | TGTGCCAGCAGCTTAGTAGGAGCGGATACGCAGTATTTT | CASSLVGADTQYF
TRBJ1-1 | TRBV7-2 | TRBD1 | . | TGTGCCAGCAGCTCGGTGACAGGGGCAAGCACTGAAGCTTTCTTT | CASSSVTGASTEAFF
TRBJ2-7 | TRBV11-3 | TRBD2 | . | TGTGCCAGCAGCTTAGAGGTTCCCCTTGGGAGGACTAGCGAGTACTTC | CASSLEVPLGRTSEYF
TRBJ1-5 | TRBV15 | . | . | TGTGCCACCAGCAGAGCGGATCAGCCCCAGCATTTT | CATSRADQPQHF
TRBJ1-1 | TRBV7-2 | . | . | TGTGCCAGCAGCTTCCGGACTTCCGTGAACACTGAAGCTTTCTTT | CASSFRTSVNTEAFF
TRBJ2-1 | TRBV6-5 | . | . | TGTGCCAGCAGTTACGCGGGGATTGAGCAGTTCTTC | CASSYAGIEQFF
TRBJ2-3 | TRBV19 | TRBD2 | . | TGTGCCAGTAGTCCGCTGTGGGGAAGACTAGCGGGAGGGAATACGCAGTATTTT | CASSPLWGRLAGGNTQYF
TRBJ2-7 | TRBV9 | . | . | TGTGCCAGCAGCGTAGATGACAGACGCTCCTACGAGCAGTACTTC | CASSVDDRRSYEQYF
TRBJ2-3 | TRBV7-9 | . | . | TGTGCCAGCAGCTTAGGCGCTGATACGCAGTATTTT | CASSLGADTQYF
TRBJ1-1 | TRBV7-2 | . | . | TGTGCCAGCACCCCTACCAGGGCGAACACTGAAGCTTTCTTT | CASTPTRANTEAFF
TRBJ2-3 | TRBV4-2 | TRBD1 | once | TGTGCCAGCAGCCCAGAAACAGGGGTTACGCAGTATTTT | CASSPETGVTQYF
TRBJ1-2 | TRBV6-6 | . | . | TGTGCCAGCAGTTTCGGACTCTATGGCTACACCTTC | CASSFGLYGYTF
TRBJ2-1 | TRBV9 | TRBD2 | . | TGTGCCAGCAGCGTAGGATCCCGGGGGGGTCCCTACAATGAGCAGTTCTTC | CASSVGSRGGPYNEQFF
TRBJ1-1 | TRBV27 | . | . | TGTGCCAGCAGTCCCTACCGGGGGGGCACTGAAGCTTTCTTT | CASSPYRGGTEAFF
TRBJ1-1 | TRBV28 | . | . | TGTGCCAGCAGCCTAGTGGGAGTTAACACTGAAGCTTTCTTT | CASSLVGVNTEAFF
TRBJ2-3 | TRBV6-5 | . | . | TGTGCCAGCAGTAACGATGGGGGGGATACGCAGTATTTT | CASSNDGGDTQYF
TRBJ2-2 | TRBV6-5 | TRBD2 | . | TGTGCCAGCAGTTACTCTATAGCGGGAACCGGGGAGCTGTTTTTT | CASSYSIAGTGELFF
TRBJ2-7 | TRBV7-2 | TRBD1 | . | TGTGCCAGCAGCCGTGACAGGGGTCAAGACGAGCAGTACTTC | CASSRDRGQDEQYF
TRBJ2-7 | TRBV7-2 | TRBD2 | . | TGTGCCAGCAGCTCCCGGACTAGCGGGAGTTTATCCTACGAGCAGTACTTC | CASSSRTSGSLSYEQYF
TRBJ2-3 | TRBV29-1 | . | . | TGCAGCGTTGAAAGGTTGGGAGGGGGGGACGCGCAGTATTTT | CSVERLGGGDAQYF
TRBJ1-5 | TRBV7-8 | . | . | TGTGCCAGCAGCTTAGAAACACAAAAGCATTTT | CASSLETQKHF
TRBJ2-5 | TRBV11-1 | TRBD2 | . | TGTGCCAGCAGCTCGGGACTAGCGGGAGAGACCCAGTACTTC | CASSSGLAGETQYF
TRBJ2-3 | TRBV5-4 | . | . | TGTGCCAGCACCCCAGACCCGGCAGCGGATACGCAGTATTTT | CASTPDPAADTQYF
TRBJ1-6 | TRBV2 | . | . | TGTGCCAGCAACCCGACAAGCTCCTATAATTCACCCCTCCACTTT | CASNPTSSYNSPLHF
TRBJ2-7 | TRBV7-2 | TRBD1 | . | TGTGCCAGCAGCTTAGGGGAGACAGGGTGGTACGAGCAGTACTTC | CASSLGETGWYEQYF
TRBJ2-6 | TRBV5-1 | . | . | TGCGCCAGCAGCTTGGAGATCTCGGGATCTGGGGCCAACGTCCTGACTTTC | CASSLEISGSGANVLTF
TRBJ1-2 | TRBV2 | . | . | TGTGCCAGCAGGATTGGCGGCTATGGCTACACCTTC | CASRIGGYGYTF
TRBJ1-1 | TRBV29-1 | . | . | TGCAGCGTTGAATCCTACACCGGTTGGTCGGGAGGGGGTGACACTGAAGCTTTCTTT | CSVESYTGWSGGGDTEAFF
TRBJ1-1 | TRBV10-3 | . | . | TGTGCCATTTCATCCGGGGACAACCCCACTGAAGCTTTCTTT | CAISSGDNPTEAFF
TRBJ2-1 | TRBV7-9 | TRBD1 | . | TGTGCCAGCAGCTTAGGCCCCGGGACAGGAGACAATGAGCAGTTCTTC | CASSLGPGTGDNEQFF
TRBJ1-3 | TRBV18 | . | once | TGTGCCAGCTCACCCCTGACAGGCGTTAATGGAAACACCATATATTTT | CASSPLTGVNGNTIYF
TRBJ2-3 | TRBV29-1 | TRBD1 | once | TGCAGCGTTACCAATCCCGGGACAGGGCAGATAAGGCAGTATTTT | CSVTNPGTGQIRQYF
TRBJ2-2 | TRBV2 | . | . | TGTGCCAGCCTCCGAGAAACCGGGGAGCTGTTTTTT | CASLRETGELFF